These T cell receptor beta chains were read from a single sample in a study of T cells in Graves' hyperthyroidism and ophthalmopathy. MiXCR, applied by TCRdb to the multiplex PCR reads, yields one record per CDR3 protein. The repertoire holds hundreds of thousands of distinct CDR3 sequences, with around 15% as singletons. The sample comprised blood. These receptors came from a woman aged 30 to 39 with Graves' hyperthyroidism. CDR3s include the opening cysteine and the closing phenylalanine or tryptophan. The D gene is left open where the match is weak. Size is omitted from some rows. Given values are once, few, many or a class for expanded clones.

v_call	j_call	cdr3_length	clone_size	d_call	cdr3_nt	cdr3_aa
TRBV11-2	TRBJ2-7	15	many	TRBD2	TGTGCCAGCAGCCCCTTAGCGGGTCACACCGGCGAGCAGTACTTC	CASSPLAGHTGEQYF
TRBV20-1	TRBJ1-2	16	.	TRBD1	TGCAGTGCTAGAGAGGCCAGGGGGCGACCTAACTATGGCTACACCTTC	CSAREARGRPNYGYTF
TRBV10-3	TRBJ1-5	13	few	.	TGTGCCATCGGAGAAAATAGCAATCAGCCCCAGCATTTT	CAIGENSNQPQHF
TRBV7-9	TRBJ2-1	14	.	.	TGTGCCAGCAGCGTACCTTATCCACCGGGTGAGCAGTTCTTC	CASSVPYPPGEQFF
TRBV7-8	TRBJ2-3	14	.	.	TGTGCCAGCAGCCCCGGACACCATACAGATACGCAGTATTTT	CASSPGHHTDTQYF
TRBV11-3	TRBJ1-1	17	many	.	TGTGCCAGCAGCCCAAGTGGGGCCTCAACCTGGAACACTGAAGCTTTCTTT	CASSPSGASTWNTEAFF
TRBV28	TRBJ2-7	15	.	TRBD1	TGTGCCAGCAGTCAGTCGGGACAGGGGGCGGGTGAGCAGTACTTC	CASSQSGQGAGEQYF
TRBV7-9	TRBJ1-1	12	.	.	TGTGCCAGCACCAAAGGCCGTTTGACGGCTTTCTTT	CASTKGRLTAFF
TRBV20-1	TRBJ1-2	16	.	TRBD1	TGCAGTGCTAACCCTCTTCCGGGACAGTCCAACTATGGCTACACCTTC	CSANPLPGQSNYGYTF
TRBV27	TRBJ1-6	17	.	.	TGTGCCAGCAGTCCCCTGACGGGAAGGATAAATAATTCACCCCTCCACTTT	CASSPLTGRINNSPLHF
TRBV14	TRBJ2-7	15	many	.	TGTGCCAGCAGCCAAGGGTTGGACTACCTCTACGAGCAGTACTTC	CASSQGLDYLYEQYF
TRBV29-1	TRBJ2-7	13	.	TRBD1	TGCAGAGCCTGGGACAGCCTCTCCTACGAGCAGTACTTC	CRAWDSLSYEQYF
TRBV11-2	TRBJ2-3	15	many	TRBD1	TGTGCCAGCAGCTTAGCTGGCAGGGGGACAGATACGCAGTATTTT	CASSLAGRGTDTQYF
TRBV6-2/TRBV6-3	TRBJ1-5	17	few	TRBD1	TGTGCCAGCAGTTATAACCGGTTGACGGGACAGCGCCAGCCCCAGCATTTT	CASSYNRLTGQRQPQHF
TRBV6-1	TRBJ2-7	16	.	.	TGTGCCAGCAGTGGATTCAGGGTAGCGTCCTCCTACGAGCAGTACTTC	CASSGFRVASSYEQYF
TRBV19	TRBJ2-7	13	.	.	TGTGCCAGTAGTTCCACAGGGTTCTACGAGCAGTACTTC	CASSSTGFYEQYF
TRBV7-9	TRBJ1-4	15	many	.	TGTGCCAGCAGCTTAGATCGGGGGGTTAATGAAAAACTGTTTTTT	CASSLDRGVNEKLFF
TRBV7-2	TRBJ1-1	14	many	.	TGTGCCAGCAGACTCTCCACGGGTAACACTGAAGCTTTCTTT	CASRLSTGNTEAFF
TRBV14	TRBJ1-1	13	.	.	TGTGCCAGCAGCTCGATCGGGAACACTGAAGCTTTCTTT	CASSSIGNTEAFF
TRBV30	TRBJ2-7	12	.	.	TGTGCCTGGGGTCCGTCCTACTACGAGCAGTACTTC	CAWGPSYYEQYF
TRBV6-1	TRBJ1-6	13	.	.	TGTGCCAGCCGGGAGAAGTATAATTCACCCCTCCACTTT	CASREKYNSPLHF
TRBV28	TRBJ1-1	15	many	.	TGTGCCAGCAGTTCGGTGGGGGACTGGAACACTGAAGCTTTCTTT	CASSSVGDWNTEAFF
TRBV11-3	TRBJ2-5	17	many	TRBD1	TGTGCCAGCAGCCCAACTAAACAGGGGGCACCGATGGAGACCCAGTACTTC	CASSPTKQGAPMETQYF
TRBV28	TRBJ2-1	12	few	.	TGTGCCAGCACGAGGGGCAACAATGAGCAGTTCTTC	CASTRGNNEQFF
TRBV3-1	TRBJ2-1	15	many	.	TGTGCCAGCAGCCAAGAAAGCGGAAGATACAATGAGCAGTTCTTC	CASSQESGRYNEQFF
TRBV5-1	TRBJ2-3	16	.	TRBD2	TGCGCCAGCAGCAGAGTCGGGGCGGGGGGCACAGATACGCAGTATTTT	CASSRVGAGGTDTQYF
TRBV2	TRBJ1-1	14	many	.	TGTGCAAACCAGAGGGGTATTCGAAACACTGAAGCTTTCTTT	CANQRGIRNTEAFF
TRBV28	TRBJ2-7	15	.	TRBD1	TGTGCCAGCAGTAATCACCGGGACAGCCGCTACGAGCAGTACTTC	CASSNHRDSRYEQYF
TRBV20-1	TRBJ1-1	14	few	TRBD1	TGCAGTGCTAAAATGGGACAGGAGAACACTGAAGCTTTCTTT	CSAKMGQENTEAFF
TRBV28	TRBJ2-1	14	.	.	TGTGCCGCCTCCCCGGTAGTGGGCTACAATGAGCAGTTCTTC	CAASPVVGYNEQFF
TRBV30	TRBJ2-7	13	many	TRBD1	TGTGCCTGGGACAGGGGGCTCTCCTACGAGCAGTACTTC	CAWDRGLSYEQYF
TRBV18	TRBJ1-2	14	many	.	TGTGCCAGCTCAGCTAACAGGGAGTTCGAGGGCTACACCTTC	CASSANREFEGYTF
TRBV29-1	TRBJ1-1	13	few	.	TGCAGCGTTGAAAACAAGGTGAACACTGAAGCTTTCTTT	CSVENKVNTEAFF
TRBV6-5	TRBJ2-1	15	many	.	TGTGCCAGCAGTTACTCGCTCCTTCATTTCAATGAGCAGTTCTTC	CASSYSLLHFNEQFF
TRBV11-3	TRBJ2-1	15	few	.	TGTGCCAGCAGCTCCATGGACAAGGACTACAATGAGCAGTTCTTC	CASSSMDKDYNEQFF
TRBV7-9	TRBJ1-6	22	.	.	TGTGCCAGCAGCCATCGCCCCTTGGGGACTCCTCTTGGGAGCTCCTATAATTCACCCCTCCACTTT	CASSHRPLGTPLGSSYNSPLHF
TRBV6-1	TRBJ1-5	15	few	.	TGTGCCAGCGGGTCAGTCGTCGCGGGCAATCAGCCCCAGCATTTT	CASGSVVAGNQPQHF
TRBV7-2	TRBJ1-2	13	.	.	TGTGCCAGCAGCTCACGTCCCCTCTATGGCTACACCTTC	CASSSRPLYGYTF
TRBV28	TRBJ1-6	15	.	TRBD1	TGTGCCAGCAGTAACCGGGACAGCGATAATTCACCCCTCCACTTT	CASSNRDSDNSPLHF
TRBV2	TRBJ1-2	13	many	.	TGTGCCAGCAATCAGGGTACGGCTGACGGCTACACCTTC	CASNQGTADGYTF
TRBV28	TRBJ2-3	14	many	.	TGTGCCAGCACAGTGGCACCGAGCACAGATACGCAGTATTTT	CASTVAPSTDTQYF
TRBV2	TRBJ1-2	12	many	.	TGTGCCAGCAGTGAGGATGGGGATGGCTACACCTTC	CASSEDGDGYTF
TRBV6-2/TRBV6-3	TRBJ2-1	15	many	TRBD1	TGTGCCAGCAGTCTCTACAGGGGATCCTACAATGAGCAGTTCTTC	CASSLYRGSYNEQFF
TRBV27	TRBJ2-1	16	.	TRBD2	TGTGCCAGCAGTTTATGGTCTAGCGGGAAGGCCGATGAGCAGTTCTTC	CASSLWSSGKADEQFF
TRBV29-1	TRBJ2-7	13	few	.	TGCAGCGTTGGTGGGGGAGGAAGTTCGGAGCAGTACTTC	CSVGGGGSSEQYF